This TCR beta chain appears in the sequencing data of a study of blood T cell repertoires in COVID-19 (dated by TCRdb to the early 2020s). Broadly, across the study: The collaborator samples originated in the United States, Italy and Spain and spanned the acute and convalescent phases of COVID-19. The prospective study material was composed of cDNA or gDNA derived from T cells, B-cell-depleted T cells, or PBMCs. Subjects who had been exposed to COVID-19, were actively infected with it, or had recovered from it provided the deeply sampled blood TCRbeta repertoires that made up the dataset. A freely available public database, intended as a resource for researchers studying the immune response to SARS-CoV-2, is where the repertoires were released. The samples were drawn from two sources: the first 160 participants of the ongoing ImmuneRACE study, and 1,200 or so subjects contributed by 6 global collaborators. The sample metadata nearly always contained a de-identified subject ID, COVID-19 status, age in years and sex. Where HLA class I and class II types were available, the types were taken from metadata supplied by the sample provider, not from assay-based typing.

Reading from cysteine to phenylalanine, the CDR3 counts 16 amino acids. Solely the CDR3 DNA is kept, with 48 bases framed from the first base. Trimmed from V: 2 bases; trimmed from J: 4 bases; junction bases lacking a gene match: 7. CDR1 and CDR2 (MNHNS, SASEGT) derive from the germline V gene. At one collaborating source in Seattle, patients were enrolled during active infection and were followed longitudinally through the course of disease. Each collaborating institution followed its own protocols to collect whole blood in K2EDTA tubes. For TCRbeta analysis, collaborators shipped samples as frozen whole blood, isolated PBMCs, or DNA extracted from either of those sample types. This clone was observed once. Its antigen specificity is not known. Within one base of it there is no much larger clone, and no base qualities were kept. Study-wide conclusions, independent of this receptor: Clinical and demographic metadata were provided uncurated, with the amount varying by source and participant.

TCRbeta CDR3 regions were amplified from genomic DNA by means of the immunoSEQ Assay, a bias-controlled multiplex PCR. In the source study's methods: Within the assay, amplification of reference gene primers was used to estimate how many nucleated cells each sample contained. Sequence reads were collapsed and filtered to measure the absolute abundance of every unique TCRbeta CDR3 rearrangement. For each sample, productive Simpson clonality was calculated by taking the square root of Simpson's diversity index across productive rearrangements. Entries here come from immuneACCESS through TCRdb and include only in-frame sequences with V and J called. Some clones fail to appear in such tables; in the studies checked, an unresolved V gene covers under half of the shortfall, and the cause of the remainder is unknown. For V, J and clone size, that table is used; D and trimming come from the DNA. In all, the sample holds 85,000 to 100,000 clones, and roughly 81% of those were seen once. Jointly, the top ten make up around 5% of the sample.

The sequenced sample was peripheral blood. The receptor was isolated from an elderly man with COVID-19, enrolled during active disease. Rearrangement joined TRBV6-1 to TRBJ2-3, with TRBD1 matching 9 junction bases. At the DNA level, the sequence is TGTGCCAGCAGTGAAAGTATGGGACAGGGTTCAGATACGCAGTATTTT. Translated, this gives CASSESMGQGSDTQYF.